This T cell receptor beta chain was captured by sequencing in a study of T cell changes during pregnancy in multiple sclerosis. The CDR3 contains 13 residues. The J segment lost 7 bases and the V segment lost 6 bases, leaving 8 bases of the junction unmatched. Germline-derived CDR1 and CDR2 are SGHTA and FQGNSA. Assay used: immunoSEQ multiplex PCR; TCRdb lists only in-frame clones, some missing. The sample yields 100,000 or so clones, 90% to 95% seen once. The chain is built from TRBV7-2 and TRBJ2-5, with 7 bases lining up with TRBD2. The source is a female donor in good health, enrolled as a control in a pregnancy study. This specimen consisted of peripheral blood, obtained after pregnancy. The CDR3 reads CASRAGATGTQYF. CDR3 coding DNA: TGTGCCAGCAGGGCGGGAGCTACGGGGACCCAGTACTTC.